A single sample gave rise to the 28 T cell receptor beta chains below, sequenced in a study of metastatic and nonmetastatic thyroid tumors (dated by TCRdb to the early 2020s). Receptors were amplified or captured by PCR. The run used an Illumina HiSeq 4000. TCRdb cleaned the public reads at Q25 with fastp, built clones with MiXCR and kept in-frame beta chains. Present in this sample are about 3,300 clones, roughly 26% of which were seen just once. The ten largest clones take up roughly 14% of the sample. None of the patients had been given any treatment before thyroid surgery. Specimen: tumor tissue. Receptors were obtained from a female donor with papillary thyroid cancer or a benign thyroid nodule (not recorded which). Some clones in this sample may be carry-over from other donors' samples.

The rearrangement links TRBV6-2 or TRBV6-3 to TRBJ2-7; no reliable D call. The CDR3 contains 16 residues. Germline-derived CDR1 and CDR2 are MNHEY and SVGEGT. Trimming pared 6 bases from V and 7 bases from J, leaving 25 bases between. The CDR3 DNA sequence: TGTGCCAGCAGGCCGATACTGGCTAAGAATGACGGGGAGCAGTACTTC. Its translation is CASRPILAKNDGEQYF.

This clone rates as medium-sized. V and J are TRBV19 and TRBJ1-5; tentative D call: TRBD1 (5 bases). This CDR3 comprises 14 residues. Germline V gene lookup returns CDR1 LNHDA and CDR2 SQIVND (reference sequence). V lost 4 bases to trimming and J lost 3 bases, with 10 bases between them. For the CDR3, the DNA is TGTGCCAGTAGTACCCACAGGACCAATCAGCCCCAGCATTTT. It translates to CASSTHRTNQPQHF.

This clone is medium-sized within its sample. This rearrangement joins TRBV29-1 to TRBJ1-1; weak D call: TRBD1 (5 bases). V shed 6 bases and J shed 7 bases, with 6 bases lying between them. The germline CDR1 and CDR2 sequences are SQVTM and ANQGSEA. This CDR3 is built from 9 residues. This CDR3 reads CSVDSEAFF. CDR3 DNA sequence: TGCAGCGTCGACAGTGAAGCTTTCTTT.

V gene TRBV13 combines with J gene TRBJ2-2; 9 bases are a match to TRBD2. Looked up from germline, CDR1 is PRHDT and CDR2 is FYEKMQ (reference sequence). This CDR3 has 19 residues. V was clipped by 5 bases and J by 4 bases; unmatched bases: 17. CDR3: CASSATFLAGGPGTGELFF. DNA for the CDR3: TGTGCCAGCAGCGCTACCTTTCTGGCGGGAGGGCCGGGCACCGGGGAGCTGTTTTTT.

This clone is medium-sized within its sample. CDR3 in DNA: TGTGCCAGCAGTTACGATAGGGGTAGTAGCAATCAGCCCCAGCATTTT. This encodes CASSYDRGSSNQPQHF. The V call is TRBV6-5, the J call TRBJ1-5; TRBD1 is a possible D gene (5 bases). CDR1 and CDR2 from the germline V gene are MNHEY and SVGAGI. Trimming removed 2 bases at V and 0 bases at J, with 11 bases between. The CDR3 totals 16 residues.

V usage is TRBV6-1 and J usage is TRBJ2-7; no reliable D call. Trimming removed 2 bases at V and 6 bases at J, with 11 bases between. CDR1 and CDR2 from the germline V gene are MNHNS and SASEGT. The CDR3 has 13 residues. DNA for the CDR3: TGTGCCAGCAGTGAAAGTCTTTCAGCCGAGCAGTACTTC. Its translation is CASSESLSAEQYF.

V and J are TRBV28 and TRBJ1-6; D remains ambiguous. Germline V gene data show CDR1 as MDHEN and CDR2 as SYDVKM. This CDR3 spans 15 amino acids. Trimming pared 1 base from V and 0 bases from J, leaving 4 bases between. The CDR3, as DNA: TGTGCCAGCAGTTTATACAGCTCCTATAATTCACCCCTCCACTTT. Protein product: CASSLYSSYNSPLHF.

There are a few counts of this clone. V usage is TRBV12-3 or TRBV12-4 and J usage is TRBJ1-1, with a weak D call TRBD1 (5 bases). There are 12 residues in the CDR3. The V gene lost 8 bases and the J gene lost 4 bases, with 11 bases spanning the gap. The CDR3 DNA sequence: TGTGCCAGCGCCAGGGTGATCACTGAAGCTTTCTTT. This gives the protein CASARVITEAFF.

A few counts support this clone. The sample contains more than one DNA sequence encoding this CDR3. The chain recombines TRBV6-1 with TRBJ1-2; perhaps TRBD1 as D (6 bases). Germline V gene data show CDR1 as MNHNS and CDR2 as SASEGT. The CDR3 consists of 14 residues. Between the trimmed V and J ends, which lost 0 bases and 8 bases, there was a span of 13 bases. CDR3 sequence (DNA): TGTGCCAGCAGTGAAGCCGCCCGGACAGTCGGCTACACCTTC. Its protein is CASSEAARTVGYTF.

On this clone: The final CDR3 position lacks the conserved phenylalanine or tryptophan, pointing to a likely read error. The chain employs TRBV6-1 and TRBJ1-1; a weak D match, TRBD1 (6 bases). The CDR3 has 15 amino acids. Germline V lookup: CDR1 MNHNS, CDR2 SASEGT. Trimming shortened V by 4 bases and J by 4 bases, and 16 bases separated the two germline ends. Here the CDR3 DNA reads TGTGCCAGCAGTGGGGGGGGCGGGGGGAGCACTGAAGCTTTCTCT. It specifies CASSGGGGGSTEAFS.

The table lists this clone with a few counts. This chain uses TRBV6-1 with TRBJ2-2, with 9 bases matching TRBD1. Germline CDR1 reads MNHNS; CDR2 reads SASEGT. V gave up 2 bases and J gave up 2 bases; unmatched junction bases: 9. This CDR3 region has 18 residues. The CDR3 loop reads CASSETHHRGPNTGELFF. The CDR3, as DNA: TGTGCCAGCAGTGAAACCCACCACAGGGGGCCTAACACCGGGGAGCTGTTTTTT.

The J gene is TRBJ1-2, the V gene TRBV11-1; 9 nucleotides match TRBD1. Per the germline V gene, CDR1 is SGHAT and CDR2 is FQDESV (reference sequence). The ends lost 1 base at V and 3 bases at J; junction bases unmatched: 6. This CDR3 region has 16 residues. The CDR3 bases are TGTGCCAGCAGCTTAGTGGACAGGGGAGTGGACTATGGCTACACCTTC. It yields the protein CASSLVDRGVDYGYTF.

The chain uses TRBV29-1 and TRBJ2-2; 9 bases line up with TRBD1. Per germline, CDR1 SQVTM and CDR2 ANQGSEA. V was pared by 8 bases and J by 6 bases, with 7 bases of the junction left unmatched. The CDR3 is 13 amino acids. CDR3 loop: CSIVRQGAGELFF. The CDR3 DNA sequence: TGCAGCATCGTCAGACAGGGGGCCGGGGAGCTGTTTTTT.

This clone was observed a few times. The chain employs TRBV27 and TRBJ2-7; 7 nucleotides agree with TRBD1. V shed 6 bases, J shed 3 bases, and the junction held 2 bases outside the gene matches. Germline CDR1 is MNHEY and CDR2 is SMNVEV (reference sequence). CDR3 length: 12 residues. The CDR3 bases are TGTGCCAGCAGGACAGGGATCTACGAGCAGTACTTC. Translated, it gives CASRTGIYEQYF.

The V and J genes are TRBV6-2 or TRBV6-3 and TRBJ1-2; D is undetermined. Per germline, CDR1 MNHEY and CDR2 SVGEGT. The CDR3 length is 12 residues. The germline V and J ends were trimmed by 2 bases and 7 bases, with 8 bases remaining between them. CDR3 nucleotide sequence: TGTGCCAGCAGTTACCTTCTCCGTGGCTACACCTTC. It specifies CASSYLLRGYTF.

The chain carries TRBV19 and TRBJ2-2; TRBD1 agrees at 7 bases. Germline CDR1 reads LNHDA; CDR2 reads SQIVND (reference sequence). This CDR3 has 16 residues. With V trimmed by 4 bases and J by 0 bases, 5 bases remained unmatched. Here the CDR3 reads CASSNPGTANTGELFF. The CDR3 DNA follows: TGTGCCAGTAGTAACCCCGGGACAGCGAACACCGGGGAGCTGTTTTTT.

This clone was counted between two and nine times. The V and J genes are TRBV27 and TRBJ1-2; TRBD1 aligns across 7 bases. Germline values: CDR1 MNHEY, CDR2 SMNVEV (reference sequence). The trim removed 6 bases at V and 5 bases at J, leaving 12 bases unmatched. The CDR3 has 15 residues. The CDR3, as DNA: TGTGCCAGCAGATCCGGTAACAGGGGATCTTATGGCTACACCTTC. Amino acid sequence: CASRSGNRGSYGYTF.

This clone has a handful of counts. The rearrangement uses TRBV5-1 and TRBJ2-7; D gene ambiguous. Germline V gene data show CDR1 as SGHRS and CDR2 as YFSETQ. The CDR3 contains 12 residues. V was clipped by 4 bases and J by 0 bases, with 5 bases between them. CDR3 protein: CASSPNSYEQYF. As DNA, the CDR3 is TGCGCCAGCAGCCCTAACTCCTACGAGCAGTACTTC.

This clone was seen a few times. The CDR3 protein is CASSYSTGANTGELFF. The CDR3 bases are TGTGCCAGCAGTTACTCGACCGGCGCGAACACCGGGGAGCTGTTTTTT. This chain uses TRBV6-6 with TRBJ2-2; the D is unclear. The CDR3 extends over 16 amino acids. Deletions cut 0 bases from V and 0 bases from J, with 8 bases between. The germline V gene has CDR1 MNHNY and CDR2 SVGAGI (reference sequence).

Sample share makes this clone medium-sized (0.01 to 0.1%). The rearrangement uses TRBV7-3 and TRBJ1-1, with D possibly being TRBD1 (6 bases). The CDR3 runs to 16 residues. Trimming took 0 bases from V and 3 from J, leaving 14 bases between them. CDR1 and CDR2 from the germline V gene are SGHTA and FQGTGA. CDR3 loop: CASSLTGTPAHTEAFF. The DNA for the CDR3 is TGTGCCAGCAGCTTAACCGGGACACCGGCCCACACTGAAGCTTTCTTT.

This chain uses TRBV11-3 with TRBJ2-5; D is perhaps TRBD1 (8 bases). This CDR3 is 15 amino acids long. V lost 5 bases, J lost 4 bases, and 17 bases lay in between. Germline V lookup: CDR1 SGHNT, CDR2 YENEEA. CDR3 amino acids: CASSTPDREGETQYF. The CDR3 nucleotides read TGTGCCAGCAGCACCCCGGACAGGGAGGGAGAGACCCAGTACTTC.

This chain connects TRBV11-2 to TRBJ2-2, with 14 positions matching TRBD2. Germline CDR1 is SGHAT and CDR2 is FQNNGV. Unmatched junction bases numbered 6, after V lost 5 bases and J lost 1 base. CDR3 size: 18 residues. In DNA, the CDR3 is TGTGCCAGCAGCCTATGGACTAGCGGGGGGCAGAACACCGGGGAGCTGTTTTTT. It specifies CASSLWTSGGQNTGELFF.

This clone was seen a handful of times. The J gene is TRBJ2-3, the V gene TRBV2; TRBD1 matches 8 bases. V shed 6 bases, J shed 3 bases, and the junction held 5 bases outside the gene matches. Germline lookup yields CDR1 SNHLY and CDR2 FYNNEI. CDR3 length: 14 residues. The CDR3, as DNA: TGTGCCAGCAGGGCAGGGGGCTTGACAGATACGCAGTATTTT. This translates into CASRAGGLTDTQYF.

The chain is built from TRBV6-6 and TRBJ1-2, with TRBD1 identical over 8 bases. Germline V gene data show CDR1 as MNHNY and CDR2 as SVGAGI (reference sequence). V dropped 2 bases and J dropped 7; count of bases not matched to a gene: 3. There are 13 residues in the CDR3. This CDR3 is CASSYQGAVGYTF. DNA of the CDR3: TGTGCCAGCAGTTACCAGGGGGCGGTTGGCTACACCTTC.

This sequence joins TRBV20-1 and TRBJ2-1; TRBD2 matches 11 bases. With V trimmed by 0 bases and J by 4 bases, 8 bases remained unmatched. Germline V gives CDR1 DFQATT, CDR2 SNEGSKA (reference sequence). The CDR3 is 17 amino acids. This chain's CDR3 is CSARDQLTSGDYNEQFF. The CDR3 DNA reads as TGCAGTGCTAGAGATCAGTTGACTAGCGGGGATTACAATGAGCAGTTCTTC.

In its sample, this clone was seen many times. V and J are TRBV6-8 and TRBJ2-2; D is tentatively TRBD1 or TRBD2 (5 bases each). Trimming removed 8 bases at V and 5 bases at J, with 18 bases between. This CDR3 spans 15 amino acids. CDR1 MNHGY and CDR2 SAAAGT come from the germline V gene. CDR3 amino acids: CASPRQTRGTGELFF. The DNA of the CDR3 is TGTGCCAGCCCCCGACAGACTCGCGGGACCGGGGAGCTGTTTTTT.

The chain employs TRBV5-8 and TRBJ2-7; D might be TRBD2 (6 bases). The germline CDR1 and CDR2 sequences are SGHTS and YDEGEE. Trimming pared 2 bases from V and 4 bases from J, leaving 13 bases between. This CDR3 contains 14 residues. As DNA, the CDR3 is TGTGCCAGCAGCTTTGCGGGATTTGGGTACGAGCAGTACTTC. Its translation: CASSFAGFGYEQYF.

This clone is categorized as medium-sized. The V and J genes are TRBV19 and TRBJ2-2; 8 positions agree with TRBD2. V lost 4 bases to trimming and J lost 4 bases; unmatched junction nucleotides: 11. CDR1 LNHDA and CDR2 SQIVND come from the germline V gene (reference sequence). The CDR3 sequence is 17 residues long. CDR3 sequence: CASSTPRRAGVTGELFF. The CDR3 DNA sequence: TGTGCCAGTAGTACCCCTAGAAGAGCGGGAGTCACCGGGGAGCTGTTTTTT.